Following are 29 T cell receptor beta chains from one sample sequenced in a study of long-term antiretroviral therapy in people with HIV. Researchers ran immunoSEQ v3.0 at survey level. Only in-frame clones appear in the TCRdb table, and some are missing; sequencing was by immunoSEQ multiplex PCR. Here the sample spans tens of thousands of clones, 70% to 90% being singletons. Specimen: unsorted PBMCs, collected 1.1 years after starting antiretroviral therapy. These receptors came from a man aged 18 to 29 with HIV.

The CDR3 DNA reads TGTGCCAGCAGTTTAGGACAGCACTCTGGGGCCAACGTCCTGACTTTC. Amino acids: CASSLGQHSGANVLTF. The rearrangement links TRBV28 to TRBJ2-6, with a tentative D call TRBD1 (6 bases). The V gene's germline CDR1 is MDHEN and CDR2 SYDVKM. The germline V and J ends were trimmed by 2 bases and 0 bases, with 8 bases remaining between them. The CDR3 spans 16 residues.

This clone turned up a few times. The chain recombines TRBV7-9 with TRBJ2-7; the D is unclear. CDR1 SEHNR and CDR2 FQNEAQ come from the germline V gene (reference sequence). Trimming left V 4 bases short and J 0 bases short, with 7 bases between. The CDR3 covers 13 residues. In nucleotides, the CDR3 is TGTGCCAGCAGCTCCCCCCTCTCCTACGAGCAGTACTTC. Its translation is CASSSPLSYEQYF.

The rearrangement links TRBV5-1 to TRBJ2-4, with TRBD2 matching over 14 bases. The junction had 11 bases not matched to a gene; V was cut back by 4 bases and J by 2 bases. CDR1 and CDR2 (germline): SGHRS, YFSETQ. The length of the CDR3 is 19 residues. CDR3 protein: CASSMTSGRASETKNIQYF. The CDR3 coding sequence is TGCGCCAGCAGCATGACTAGCGGGAGGGCCTCGGAGACCAAAAACATTCAGTACTTC.

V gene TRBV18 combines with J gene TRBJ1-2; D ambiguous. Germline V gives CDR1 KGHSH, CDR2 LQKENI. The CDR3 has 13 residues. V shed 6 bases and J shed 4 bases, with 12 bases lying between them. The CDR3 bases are TGTGCCAGCTCCTCCCAACGTGGCTATGGCTACACCTTC. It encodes CASSSQRGYGYTF.

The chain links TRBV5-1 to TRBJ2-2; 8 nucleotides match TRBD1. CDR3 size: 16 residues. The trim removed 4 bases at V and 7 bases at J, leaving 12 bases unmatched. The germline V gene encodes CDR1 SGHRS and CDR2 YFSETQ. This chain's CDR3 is CASSPGQGKLDGELFF. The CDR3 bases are TGCGCCAGCAGCCCCGGACAGGGAAAATTGGACGGGGAGCTGTTTTTT.

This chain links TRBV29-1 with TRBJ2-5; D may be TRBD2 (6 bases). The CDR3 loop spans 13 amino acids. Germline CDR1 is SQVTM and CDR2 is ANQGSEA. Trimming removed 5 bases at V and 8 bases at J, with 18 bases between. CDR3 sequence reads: CSVPGSERATQYF. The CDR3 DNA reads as TGCAGCGTTCCCGGGAGCGAACGAGCCACCCAGTACTTC.

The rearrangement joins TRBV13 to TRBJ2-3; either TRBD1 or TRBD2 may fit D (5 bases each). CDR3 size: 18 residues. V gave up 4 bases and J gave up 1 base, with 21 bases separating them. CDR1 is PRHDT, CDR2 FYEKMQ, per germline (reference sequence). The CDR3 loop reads CASSSGRSRGLGTDTQYF. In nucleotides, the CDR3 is TGTGCCAGCAGCTCAGGCCGAAGCCGGGGCTTAGGCACAGATACGCAGTATTTT.

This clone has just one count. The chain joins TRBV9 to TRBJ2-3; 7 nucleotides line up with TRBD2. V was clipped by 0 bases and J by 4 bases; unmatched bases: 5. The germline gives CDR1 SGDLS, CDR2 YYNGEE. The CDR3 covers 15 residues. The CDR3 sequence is CASSVGGGGADTQYF. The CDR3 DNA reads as TGTGCCAGCAGCGTAGGGGGGGGTGGGGCAGATACGCAGTATTTT.

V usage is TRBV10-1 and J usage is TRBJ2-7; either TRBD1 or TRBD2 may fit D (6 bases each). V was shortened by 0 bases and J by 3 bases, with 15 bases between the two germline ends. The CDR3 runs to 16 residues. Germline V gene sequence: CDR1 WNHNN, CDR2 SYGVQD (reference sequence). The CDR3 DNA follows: TGCGCCAGCAGTGAGTCGAGTGAGGGGGGATTCTACGAGCAGTACTTC. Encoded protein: CASSESSEGGFYEQYF.

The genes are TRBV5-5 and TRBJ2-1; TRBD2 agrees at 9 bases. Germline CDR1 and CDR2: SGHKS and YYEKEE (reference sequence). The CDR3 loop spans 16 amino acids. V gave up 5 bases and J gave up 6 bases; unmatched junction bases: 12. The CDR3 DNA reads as TGTGCCAGCAGTTCCTTTAGCGGGGGCGCGGGCAATGAGCAGTTCTTC. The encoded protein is CASSSFSGGAGNEQFF.

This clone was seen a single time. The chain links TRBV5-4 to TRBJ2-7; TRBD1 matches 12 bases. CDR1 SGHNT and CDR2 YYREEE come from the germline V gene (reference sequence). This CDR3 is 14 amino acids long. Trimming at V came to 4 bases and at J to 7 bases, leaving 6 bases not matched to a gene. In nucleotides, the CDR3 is TGTGCCAGCAGCACCGGGACAGGGGGCGGGGAGCAGTACTTC. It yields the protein CASSTGTGGGEQYF. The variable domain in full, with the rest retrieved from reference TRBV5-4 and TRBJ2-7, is ETGVTQSPTHLIKTRGQQVTLRCSSQSGHNTVSWYQQALGQGPQFIFQYYREEENGRGNFPPRFSGLQFPNYSSELNVNALELDDSALYLCASSTGTGGGEQYFGPGTRLTVT.

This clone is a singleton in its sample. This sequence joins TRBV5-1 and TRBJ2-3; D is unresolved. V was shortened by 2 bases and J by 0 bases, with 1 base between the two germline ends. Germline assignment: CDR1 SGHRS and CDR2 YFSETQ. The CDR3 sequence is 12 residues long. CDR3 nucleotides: TGCGCCAGCAGCTTCAGCACAGATACGCAGTATTTT. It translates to CASSFSTDTQYF.

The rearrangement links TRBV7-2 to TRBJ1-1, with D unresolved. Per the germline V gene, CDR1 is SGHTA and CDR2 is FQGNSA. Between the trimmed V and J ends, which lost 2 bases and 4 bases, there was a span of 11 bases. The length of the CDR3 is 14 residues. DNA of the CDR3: TGTGCCAGCAGCTTAAGAGGGAGGACCACTGAAGCTTTCTTT. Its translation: CASSLRGRTTEAFF.

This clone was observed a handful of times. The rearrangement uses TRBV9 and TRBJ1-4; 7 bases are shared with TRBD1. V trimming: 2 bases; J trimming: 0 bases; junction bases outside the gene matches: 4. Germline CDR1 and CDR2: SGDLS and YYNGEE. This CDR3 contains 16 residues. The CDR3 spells CASSVQGGSTNEKLFF. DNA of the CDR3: TGTGCCAGCAGCGTTCAGGGGGGTTCAACTAATGAAAAACTGTTTTTT.

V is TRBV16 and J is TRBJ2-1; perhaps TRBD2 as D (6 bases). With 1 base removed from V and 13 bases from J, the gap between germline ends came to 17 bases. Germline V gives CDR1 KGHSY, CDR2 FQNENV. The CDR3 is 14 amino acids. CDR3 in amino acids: CASSQFRGLVPQFF. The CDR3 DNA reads TGTGCCAGCAGCCAATTTCGGGGACTTGTTCCCCAGTTCTTC.

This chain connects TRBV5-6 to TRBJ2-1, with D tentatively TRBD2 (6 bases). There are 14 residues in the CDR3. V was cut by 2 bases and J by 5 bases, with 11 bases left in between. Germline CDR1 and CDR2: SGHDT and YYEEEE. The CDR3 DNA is TGTGCCAGCAGCTTCGGGACTCGTAACAATGAGCAGTTCTTC. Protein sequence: CASSFGTRNNEQFF.

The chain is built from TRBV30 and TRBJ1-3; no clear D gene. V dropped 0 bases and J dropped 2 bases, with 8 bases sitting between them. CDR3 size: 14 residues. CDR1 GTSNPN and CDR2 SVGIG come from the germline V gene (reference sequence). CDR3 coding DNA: TGTGCCTGGAGTGTACCCGGGGCTGGAAACACCATATATTTT. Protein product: CAWSVPGAGNTIYF.

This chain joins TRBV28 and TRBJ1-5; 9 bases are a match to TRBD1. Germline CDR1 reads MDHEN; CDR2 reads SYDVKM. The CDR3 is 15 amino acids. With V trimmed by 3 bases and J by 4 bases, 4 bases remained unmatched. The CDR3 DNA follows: TGTGCCAGCAGTTTTCACAGGGGGCCGAATCAGCCCCAGCATTTT. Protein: CASSFHRGPNQPQHF.

This CDR3 is CASSVGAKTNEKLFF. In DNA form, the CDR3 reads TGTGCCAGCAGCGTAGGGGCGAAGACTAATGAAAAACTGTTTTTT. The chain joins TRBV9 to TRBJ1-4; D gene uncertain. Trimming stripped 0 bases from V and 2 bases from J, with 8 bases between. The germline CDR1 and CDR2 sequences are SGDLS and YYNGEE. The CDR3 extends over 15 amino acids. Full variable domain (remainder filled in from reference TRBV9 and TRBJ1-4): DSGVTQTPKHLITATGQRVTLRCSPRSGDLSVYWYQQSLDQGLQFLIQYYNGEERAKGNILERFSAQQFPDLHSELNLSSLELGDSALYFCASSVGAKTNEKLFFGSGTQLSVL.

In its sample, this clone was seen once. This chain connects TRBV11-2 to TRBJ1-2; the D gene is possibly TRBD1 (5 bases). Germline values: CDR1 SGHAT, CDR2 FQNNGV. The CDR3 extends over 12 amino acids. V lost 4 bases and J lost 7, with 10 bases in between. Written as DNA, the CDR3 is TGTGCCAGCAGCTCAGAGGGGTCTGGCTACACCTTC. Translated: CASSSEGSGYTF.

The CDR3 protein is CASSSGPRTPETQYF. The CDR3, as DNA: TGCGCCAGCAGCTCGGGACCGCGAACCCCAGAGACCCAGTACTTC. The chain is built from TRBV5-1 and TRBJ2-5; the D gene could be TRBD1 or TRBD2 (5 bases each). The CDR3 is 15 amino acids. Trimming took off 3 bases at V and 4 bases at J, with 16 bases between the two ends. Per germline, CDR1 SGHRS and CDR2 YFSETQ.

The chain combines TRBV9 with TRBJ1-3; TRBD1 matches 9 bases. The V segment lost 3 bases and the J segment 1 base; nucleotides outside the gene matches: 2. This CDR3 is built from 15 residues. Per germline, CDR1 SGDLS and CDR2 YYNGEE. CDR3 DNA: TGTGCCAGCAGCGGAGGACAGGGGTCTGGAAACACCATATATTTT. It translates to CASSGGQGSGNTIYF.

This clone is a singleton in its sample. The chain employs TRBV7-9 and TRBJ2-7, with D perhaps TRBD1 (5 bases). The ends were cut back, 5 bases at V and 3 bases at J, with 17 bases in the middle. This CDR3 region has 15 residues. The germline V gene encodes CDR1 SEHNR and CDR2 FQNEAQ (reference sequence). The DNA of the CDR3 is TGTGCCAGCAGCCCATCGGTTGGGGCCTACTACGAGCAGTACTTC. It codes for CASSPSVGAYYEQYF.

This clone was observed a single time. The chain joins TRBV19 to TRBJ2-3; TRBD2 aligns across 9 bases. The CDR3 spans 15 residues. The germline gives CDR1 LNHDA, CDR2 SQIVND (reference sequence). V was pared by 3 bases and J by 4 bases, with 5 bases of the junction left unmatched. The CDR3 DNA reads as TGTGCCAGTAGTATGAGAAGCGGGAGGCCAGATACGCAGTATTTT. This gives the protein CASSMRSGRPDTQYF.

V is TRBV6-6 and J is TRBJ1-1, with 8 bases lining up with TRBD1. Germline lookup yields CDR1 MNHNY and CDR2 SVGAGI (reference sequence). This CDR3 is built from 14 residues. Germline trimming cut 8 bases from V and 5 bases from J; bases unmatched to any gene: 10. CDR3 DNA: TGTGCCAGCCAGATGACAGGGGTAGGAACTGAAGCTTTCTTT. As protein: CASQMTGVGTEAFF.

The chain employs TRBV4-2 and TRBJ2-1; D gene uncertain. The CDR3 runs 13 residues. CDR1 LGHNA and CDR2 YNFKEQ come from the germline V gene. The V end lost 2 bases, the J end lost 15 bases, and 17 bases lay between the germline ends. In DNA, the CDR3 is TGTGCCAGCAGCCAATCCCACGGGCGGCCGCGGTTCTTC. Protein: CASSQSHGRPRFF.

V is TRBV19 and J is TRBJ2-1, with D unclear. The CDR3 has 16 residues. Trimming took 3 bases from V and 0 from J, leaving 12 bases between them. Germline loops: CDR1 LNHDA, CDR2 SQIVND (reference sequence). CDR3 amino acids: CASSIVSLSSYNEQFF. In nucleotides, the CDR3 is TGTGCCAGTAGTATCGTCAGCCTGAGCTCCTACAATGAGCAGTTCTTC.

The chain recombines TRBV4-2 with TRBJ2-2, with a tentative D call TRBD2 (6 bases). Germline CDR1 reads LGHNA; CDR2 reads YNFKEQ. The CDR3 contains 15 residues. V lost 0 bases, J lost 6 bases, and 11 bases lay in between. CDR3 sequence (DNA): TGTGCCAGCAGCCAAGATCACGGGGGATCCGGGGAGCTGTTTTTT. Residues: CASSQDHGGSGELFF.

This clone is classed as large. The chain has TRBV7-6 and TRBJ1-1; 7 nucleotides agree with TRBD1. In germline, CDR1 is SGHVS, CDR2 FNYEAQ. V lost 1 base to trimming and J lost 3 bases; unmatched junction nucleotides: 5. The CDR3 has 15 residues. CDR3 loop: CASSLGGGADTEAFF. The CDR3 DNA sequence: TGTGCCAGCAGCTTAGGAGGGGGCGCCGACACTGAAGCTTTCTTT.